Sequencing of this T cell receptor beta chain was carried out in a study of T cell responses to AZD1222 COVID-19 vaccine. As for this clone: Its antigen is not identified.

Some clones are missing from TCRdb's copy, which holds only in-frame ones; the method was immunoSEQ multiplex PCR. The sample lists nearly 90,000 clones; roughly 88% were seen once. General study findings and limits: Spike-specific TCR breadth and depth rose after two AZD1222 doses.

The J segment lost 2 bases and the V segment lost 6 bases, leaving 6 bases of the junction unmatched. Germline V lookup: CDR1 SGDLS, CDR2 YYNGEE. There are 14 residues in the CDR3. This receptor was taken from an adult in good health. This sequence joins TRBV9 and TRBJ2-3, with TRBD2 matching 7 bases. This sample comprised peripheral blood, obtained on day 0 of MenACWY control vaccination. This CDR3 is CASKAGEHTDTQYF. The CDR3 nucleotides read TGTGCCAGCAAGGCGGGGGAGCACACAGATACGCAGTATTTT.